The 6 T cell receptor beta chains below all came from one sample that was sequenced in a study of early T cells in non-severe SARS-CoV-2 infection. One entry per CDR3 protein results from TCRdb running MiXCR on the 5' RACE reads. The table records 90,000 or so distinct CDR3 sequences, around 14% of them present only once. The sample consisted of whole blood. These receptors came from an adult who was a healthcare worker with PCR-confirmed SARS-CoV-2 infection or an uninfected control (not recorded which).

There are many counts of this clonotype. The chain is built from TRBV4-1 and TRBJ2-7, with 10 bases identical to TRBD2. This CDR3 comprises 15 residues. Trimming cost V 4 bases and J 2 bases; bases outside gene matches: 5. The V gene's germline CDR1 is MGHRA and CDR2 YSYEKL. CDR3 in amino acids: CASSLTSGETYEQYF. The CDR3 bases are TGCGCCAGCAGCCTTACTAGCGGGGAGACCTACGAGCAGTACTTC.

The chain recombines TRBV18 with TRBJ1-1; D is perhaps TRBD1 (6 bases). The CDR3 has 14 residues. The V and J ends lost 5 bases and 2 bases respectively, with 12 bases between them. Germline V gene data show CDR1 as KGHSH and CDR2 as LQKENI. The CDR3, as DNA: TGTGCCAGCTCAACCGCGGGACATAACACTGAAGCTTTCTTT. Residues: CASSTAGHNTEAFF.

The J gene is TRBJ2-5, the V gene TRBV6-2 or TRBV6-3; the match to TRBD1 covers 10 bases. V lost 4 bases to trimming and J lost 4 bases; unmatched junction nucleotides: 12. CDR1 is MNHEY and CDR2 is SVGEGT in the germline V gene. The CDR3 runs to 17 residues. CDR3 sequence reads: CASSFNRDRGLRETQYF. As DNA, the CDR3 is TGTGCCAGCAGTTTCAACCGGGACAGGGGTCTACGAGAGACCCAGTACTTC.

In this sample, this clonotype turned up a few times. The rearrangement links TRBV7-9 to TRBJ1-2; D is possibly TRBD1 (6 bases). Per germline, CDR1 SEHNR and CDR2 FQNEAQ (reference sequence). Deletions cut 5 bases from V and 0 bases from J, with 16 bases between. CDR3 size: 16 residues. The chain's CDR3 is CASSPPWGGTNYGYTF. CDR3 sequence (DNA): TGTGCCAGCAGCCCCCCGTGGGGGGGCACTAACTATGGCTACACCTTC.

This clonotype was counted many times. The chain links TRBV25-1 to TRBJ1-1; D is undetermined. Trimming cost V 6 bases and J 4 bases, with 6 bases left between them. The V gene's germline CDR1 is MGHDK and CDR2 SYGVNS. This CDR3 is built from 11 residues. The DNA for the CDR3 is TGTGCCAGCAGGGACTTCACTGAAGCTTTCTTT. Amino acids: CASRDFTEAFF.

This clonotype was observed a few times. DNA for the CDR3: TGTGCCAGCAGCTGGGGGACAGGGCCTCTCAATGAGCAGTTCTTC. Translated, it gives CASSWGTGPLNEQFF. V gene TRBV7-2 combines with J gene TRBJ2-1, with TRBD1 matching 9 bases. The CDR3 runs 15 residues. Unmatched junction bases numbered 7, after V lost 4 bases and J lost 6 bases. The germline CDR1 and CDR2 sequences are SGHTA and FQGNSA.